These 25 T cell receptor beta chains originate from one sample sequenced in a study of T cell clonotyping in hematopoietic cell transplantation. Sequencing was performed with immunoSEQ multiplex PCR; in TCRdb, only in-frame clones are kept and a portion is missing. The repertoire includes roughly 29,000 clones, approximately 80% of them detected once, and 6% to 8% sits in the top ten. Time point specified: recipient sample about 28 days before transplant, after cytoreduction. This sample comprised peripheral blood mononuclear cells, obtained before stem cell transplant. The receptors come from a woman aged 30 to 39 with chronic myeloid leukemia. Some clones in this sample may be carry-over from other donors' samples.

This clone was counted only a few times. CDR3 amino acids: CASSQDGQPGGGSPLHF. CDR3 sequence (DNA): TGCGCCAGCAGCCAAGACGGGCAGCCCGGCGGAGGTTCACCCCTCCACTTT. The V gene is TRBV4-1, the J gene TRBJ1-6, with no clear D. Trimming pared 0 bases from V and 9 bases from J, leaving 18 bases between. The germline CDR1 and CDR2 sequences are MGHRA and YSYEKL. There are 17 residues in the CDR3.

This clone showed up just once. The chain is built from TRBV9 and TRBJ2-1, with D perhaps matching TRBD1 (5 bases). V lost 0 bases and J 7 bases, leaving 8 bases between the germline ends. CDR1 and CDR2 (germline): SGDLS, YYNGEE. CDR3 length equals 13 residues. CDR3 in DNA: TGTGCCAGCAGCGTAGAGGGGTGGAATGAGCAGTTCTTC. Its translation is CASSVEGWNEQFF.

The chain employs TRBV5-4 and TRBJ2-5; 15 nucleotides align to TRBD2. There are 17 residues in the CDR3. In germline, CDR1 is SGHNT, CDR2 YYREEE (reference sequence). V shed 0 bases, J shed 1 base, and the junction held 1 base outside the gene matches. The CDR3 bases are TGTGCCAGCAGCTTGGGGACTAGCGGGGGGGTCCAAGAGACCCAGTACTTC. Translation: CASSLGTSGGVQETQYF.

This rearrangement joins TRBV19 to TRBJ2-6, with 10 bases identical to TRBD1. The germline V gene has CDR1 LNHDA and CDR2 SQIVND (reference sequence). The CDR3 consists of 16 residues. V lost 7 bases and J lost 0; bases outside the gene matches: 3. This CDR3 reads CASKRTGGSGANVLTF. The CDR3 DNA sequence: TGTGCCAGTAAGAGGACAGGGGGCTCTGGGGCCAACGTCCTGACTTTC.

Only one count was recorded for this clone. The gene calls are TRBV28 and TRBJ1-6; TRBD1 is a possible D gene (5 bases). The germline V gene encodes CDR1 MDHEN and CDR2 SYDVKM. The CDR3 is 17 amino acids. V was clipped by 7 bases and J by 0 bases, with 16 bases between them. CDR3 protein: CASTRLGGSSYNSPLHF. The CDR3 region has the DNA TGTGCCAGCACTCGTTTGGGGGGAAGCTCCTATAATTCACCCCTCCACTTT.

The chain recombines TRBV5-6 with TRBJ1-2; D ambiguous. Germline lookup yields CDR1 SGHDT and CDR2 YYEEEE. Between the trimmed V and J ends, which lost 2 bases and 1 base, there was a span of 9 bases. The CDR3 sequence is 14 residues long. CDR3 nucleotide sequence: TGTGCCAGCAGCTTCGGGGTCAATAACTATGGCTACACCTTC. Amino acids: CASSFGVNNYGYTF.

This chain uses TRBV6-1 with TRBJ2-7; weak D call: TRBD2 (6 bases). The germline V gene has CDR1 MNHNS and CDR2 SASEGT. Trimming removed 2 bases from V and 6 bases from J, with 14 bases in between. The length of the CDR3 is 14 residues. In DNA form, the CDR3 reads TGTGCCAGCAGTGAAACCCTCCGGGACTCCGAGCAGTACGTC. This gives the protein CASSETLRDSEQYV.

DNA of the CDR3: TGTGCCAGCAGCTTAGCTCCCCAAAACTATGGCTACACCTTC. As protein: CASSLAPQNYGYTF. The V call is TRBV7-9, the J call TRBJ1-2, with unresolved D. This CDR3 has 14 amino acids. V lost 0 bases and J lost 2, with 7 bases in between. The germline V gene has CDR1 SEHNR and CDR2 FQNEAQ (reference sequence).

V usage is TRBV9 and J usage is TRBJ2-1; no clear D gene. CDR1 is SGDLS and CDR2 is YYNGEE in the germline V gene. Trimming left V 3 bases short and J 7 bases short, with 11 bases between. This CDR3 has 13 residues. The CDR3 here is CASSAPQGNEQFF. The CDR3 DNA sequence: TGTGCCAGCAGCGCACCTCAAGGGAATGAGCAGTTCTTC.

This clone was detected only a few times. This sequence joins TRBV5-1 and TRBJ1-2; perhaps TRBD1 as D (5 bases). Trimming pared 2 bases from V and 10 bases from J, leaving 9 bases between. This CDR3 is built from 11 residues. Germline V gives CDR1 SGHRS, CDR2 YFSETQ. The CDR3 nucleotides are TGCGCCAGCAGCTTTAGAGGGGACTACACCTTC. Its translation is CASSFRGDYTF.

The V call is TRBV27, the J call TRBJ1-2; D not resolved. This CDR3 has 11 amino acids. Deletions cut 3 bases from V and 1 base from J, with 0 bases between. Germline CDR1 and CDR2: MNHEY and SMNVEV (reference sequence). Here the CDR3 reads CASSFNYGYTF. The DNA for the CDR3 is TGTGCCAGCAGTTTTAACTATGGCTACACCTTC.

Regarding this clone: At one of its ends the junction is not consistent with the germline gene, which may arise from a read error. Other DNA sequences from this sample encode an identical CDR3 as well. The V gene is TRBV30, the J gene TRBJ2-7; D unresolved. From germline, CDR1 is GTSNPN and CDR2 SVGIG (reference sequence). The CDR3 is made up of 12 amino acids. As DNA, the CDR3 is TGTGCCTGGAGTGTATGGGGAAGCGAGCAATACTTC. The encoded protein is CAWSVWGSEQYF.

J is TRBJ1-5 and V is TRBV6-6; D is uncertain. The V gene lost 8 bases and the J gene lost 4 bases, with 12 bases spanning the gap. CDR1 is MNHNY and CDR2 is SVGAGI in the germline V gene (reference sequence). The CDR3 spans 13 residues. The CDR3 loop is CASFTPGNQPQHF. The CDR3, as DNA: TGTGCCAGCTTCACGCCCGGGAATCAGCCCCAGCATTTT.

The rearrangement links TRBV19 to TRBJ2-6, with 12 positions matching TRBD1. V dropped 5 bases and J dropped 5; count of bases not matched to a gene: 7. This CDR3 contains 17 residues. Germline CDR1 reads LNHDA; CDR2 reads SQIVND (reference sequence). Written as DNA, the CDR3 is TGTGCCAGTAGTCCCCCCGGGACAGGGGGCTGGGCCAACGTCCTGACTTTC. This translates into CASSPPGTGGWANVLTF.

The chain recombines TRBV4-1 with TRBJ1-6; possibly TRBD1 for D (5 bases). Germline CDR1 reads MGHRA; CDR2 reads YSYEKL. CDR3 length: 16 residues. With 1 base removed from V and 8 bases from J, the gap between germline ends came to 15 bases. In nucleotides, the CDR3 is TGCGCCAGCAGCCAAGGTCCCAGGGTCGATTATTCACCCCTCCACTTT. Amino acid sequence: CASSQGPRVDYSPLHF.

This clone was seen a handful of times. V and J are TRBV28 and TRBJ1-5; no clear D. Germline lookup yields CDR1 MDHEN and CDR2 SYDVKM. Trimming removed 3 bases at V and 3 bases at J, with 6 bases between. The CDR3 runs to 13 residues. The DNA for the CDR3 is TGTGCCAGCAGTTTGGGGATCAATCAGCCCCAGCATTTT. Translating it yields CASSLGINQPQHF.

V gene TRBV30 combines with J gene TRBJ1-6, with unresolved D. V lost 3 bases, J lost 7 bases, and 10 bases lay in between. Germline values: CDR1 GTSNPN, CDR2 SVGIG (reference sequence). The length of the CDR3 is 13 residues. Here the CDR3 reads CAWRGSGNSPLHF. The CDR3 DNA is TGTGCCTGGAGGGGGTCGGGAAATTCACCCCTCCACTTT.

The rearrangement links TRBV2 to TRBJ1-5; D perhaps matches TRBD1 (6 bases). The CDR3 runs 16 residues. Trimming left V 4 bases short and J 3 bases short, with 16 bases between. Germline values: CDR1 SNHLY, CDR2 FYNNEI. The CDR3 DNA reads TGTGCCAGCAGTGCACCTGGGGGGCCAGACAATCAGCCCCAGCATTTT. Translating it yields CASSAPGGPDNQPQHF.

The chain joins TRBV19 to TRBJ2-2, with a weak D call TRBD1 (6 bases). Germline V lookup: CDR1 LNHDA, CDR2 SQIVND (reference sequence). Deletions cut 6 bases from V and 6 bases from J, with 14 bases between. The CDR3 sequence is 14 residues long. DNA for the CDR3: TGTGCCAGTAGGACCCTCGGACAGCCCGGGGAGCTGTTTTTT. Translated, it gives CASRTLGQPGELFF.

The chain has TRBV27 and TRBJ1-2; D remains unclear. V was trimmed by 3 bases and J by 8 bases, leaving 16 bases between them. In germline, CDR1 is MNHEY, CDR2 SMNVEV (reference sequence). CDR3 length equals 14 residues. The CDR3 protein is CASSFHERAGGYTF. Written as DNA, the CDR3 is TGTGCCAGCAGTTTCCACGAGAGGGCGGGAGGCTACACCTTC.

Details on this clone: A much larger clone is a single base away; this may be a read error. The chain links TRBV11-2 to TRBJ1-1; D gene ambiguous. Germline V gene sequence: CDR1 SGHAT, CDR2 FQNNGV. The CDR3 is made up of 13 amino acids. The V and J ends lost 0 bases and 1 base respectively, with 3 bases between them. The CDR3 bases are TGTGCCAGCAGCTTAGATCGGAACACTGAAGCTTTCTTT. It yields the protein CASSLDRNTEAFF.

This sequence joins TRBV4-2 and TRBJ1-6, with D tentatively TRBD1 (5 bases). The CDR3 is 13 residues long. Germline V gene lookup returns CDR1 LGHNA and CDR2 YNFKEQ. Trimming cost V 2 bases and J 12 bases, with 11 bases left between them. CDR3 nucleotides: TGTGCCAGCAGCCAAAGGGGTGATTTACCCCTCCACTTT. Its translation: CASSQRGDLPLHF.

The chain employs TRBV30 and TRBJ2-7, with a possible D match to TRBD1 (6 bases). V was shortened by 2 bases and J by 3 bases, with 17 bases between the two germline ends. CDR3 length equals 15 residues. The germline gives CDR1 GTSNPN, CDR2 SVGIG (reference sequence). The CDR3 DNA follows: TGTGCCTGGAGTCCTCCCCGGGACACCTTCTACGAGCAGTACTTC. This codes for CAWSPPRDTFYEQYF.

The chain joins TRBV6-5 to TRBJ1-1; D possibly corresponds to TRBD1 (6 bases). Germline CDR1 and CDR2: MNHEY and SVGAGI. There are 15 residues in the CDR3. V dropped 6 bases and J dropped 9 bases, with 23 bases sitting between them. The CDR3 region has the DNA TGTGCCAGCAGCCCTGGGGGGGGCCGTCTGGGAAAAGCTTTCTTT. Translation: CASSPGGGRLGKAFF.

The CDR3 coding sequence is TGTGCCAGCAGCTCCCTCAGGGGGACAGCTTTCTTT. Its protein is CASSSLRGTAFF. The chain has TRBV11-2 and TRBJ1-1; 7 bases fit TRBD1. This CDR3 is 12 amino acids long. Per the germline V gene, CDR1 is SGHAT and CDR2 is FQNNGV. The trim removed 4 bases at V and 10 bases at J, leaving 6 bases unmatched.